The 29 T cell receptor beta chains presented below share a single source sample, sequenced in a study of T cell responses to AZD1222 COVID-19 vaccine. Generated by immunoSEQ multiplex PCR, the TCRdb table keeps only in-frame clones and is missing some. The sample lists roughly 190,000 clones; about 92% were seen once. Sequenced here: peripheral blood, sampled on day 0 of AZD1222 vaccination. The receptors originated from an adult in good health.

This clone was counted between two and nine times. V and J are TRBV27 and TRBJ2-7; D may match TRBD1 or TRBD2 (5 bases each). This CDR3 has 14 residues. V was trimmed by 5 bases and J by 1 base, leaving 12 bases between them. Germline V lookup: CDR1 MNHEY, CDR2 SMNVEV (reference sequence). The CDR3 sequence is CASSGWDGSYEQYF. The CDR3 region has the DNA TGTGCCAGCAGTGGGTGGGACGGATCCTACGAGCAGTACTTC.

Notes on this clone: The identical CDR3 is also encoded by other nucleotide sequences in the sample. V and J are TRBV5-1 and TRBJ2-1; 10 nucleotides align to TRBD2. The germline V gene encodes CDR1 SGHRS and CDR2 YFSETQ. V gave up 2 bases and J gave up 2 bases; unmatched junction bases: 1. This CDR3 has 15 amino acids. CDR3 nucleotides: TGCGCCAGCAGCTTAGCGGGAGGGACCTACAATGAGCAGTTCTTC. Translating it yields CASSLAGGTYNEQFF.

The rearrangement uses TRBV2 and TRBJ1-2; D may be TRBD1 (6 bases). This CDR3 spans 16 amino acids. Deletions cut 2 bases from V and 4 bases from J, with 17 bases between. CDR1 and CDR2 (germline): SNHLY, FYNNEI. The CDR3 here is CASSEWVGQGTYGYTF. CDR3 DNA: TGTGCCAGCAGTGAATGGGTGGGTCAGGGGACCTATGGCTACACCTTC.

The rearrangement uses TRBV5-5 and TRBJ1-6; no clear D. Germline V gene data show CDR1 as SGHKS and CDR2 as YYEKEE (reference sequence). V was cut by 0 bases and J by 0 bases, with 13 bases left in between. The CDR3 consists of 18 residues. The CDR3 spells CASSLGRLRSSYNSPLHF. CDR3 nucleotide sequence: TGTGCCAGCAGCTTGGGGCGACTAAGGAGCTCCTATAATTCACCCCTCCACTTT.

V gene TRBV5-1 combines with J gene TRBJ2-7, with D maybe TRBD2 (6 bases). CDR3 length: 15 residues. The V and J ends lost 0 bases and 3 bases respectively, with 13 bases between them. Germline V gene sequence: CDR1 SGHRS, CDR2 YFSETQ. CDR3 DNA: TGCGCCAGCAGCTTGGCCACCGGGACTGGCTACGAGCAGTACTTC. It is translated as CASSLATGTGYEQYF.

The chain carries TRBV10-3 and TRBJ1-5, with no clear D. Trimming cost V 2 bases and J 4 bases, with 6 bases left between them. Germline CDR1 ENHRY, CDR2 SYGVKD. The CDR3 loop spans 13 amino acids. In DNA form, the CDR3 reads TGTGCCATCAGTGAGGAGGAAAATCAGCCCCAGCATTTT. It codes for CAISEEENQPQHF.

J is TRBJ2-1 and V is TRBV11-2; the match to TRBD1 covers 7 bases. Trimming removed 0 bases from V and 3 bases from J; junction bases left unmatched: 2. The V gene's germline CDR1 is SGHAT and CDR2 FQNNGV. CDR3 size: 15 residues. DNA for the CDR3: TGTGCCAGCAGCTTAGATCGGGACAGCTACAATGAGCAGTTCTTC. Its protein is CASSLDRDSYNEQFF.

This chain joins TRBV5-1 and TRBJ1-1; D not certain. Looked up from germline, CDR1 is SGHRS and CDR2 is YFSETQ. The CDR3 totals 15 residues. V was shortened by 0 bases and J by 4 bases, with 13 bases between the two germline ends. The CDR3 is CASSLEIGQLTEAFF. DNA of the CDR3: TGCGCCAGCAGCTTGGAAATCGGGCAGCTCACTGAAGCTTTCTTT. Drawing the rest from reference TRBV5-1 and TRBJ1-1, the complete variable domain is KAGVTQTPRYLIKTRGQQVTLSCSPISGHRSVSWYQQTPGQGLQFLFEYFSETQRNKGNFPGRFSGRQFSNSRSEMNVSTLELGDSALYLCASSLEIGQLTEAFFGQGTRLTVV.

This rearrangement joins TRBV13 to TRBJ1-2; D is unresolved. The CDR3 is 15 residues long. V was pared by 5 bases and J by 4 bases, with 17 bases between. CDR1 and CDR2 from the germline V gene are PRHDT and FYEKMQ (reference sequence). CDR3 nucleotide sequence: TGTGCCAGCAGCCCCCGCGGGGTGGGAGCCTATGGCTACACCTTC. It codes for CASSPRGVGAYGYTF.

This clone has just a few counts. The chain couples TRBV7-9 to TRBJ1-4, with 11 bases fitting TRBD1. The CDR3 loop spans 14 amino acids. The germline V gene encodes CDR1 SEHNR and CDR2 FQNEAQ (reference sequence). V was pared by 5 bases and J by 8 bases, with 4 bases of the junction left unmatched. The CDR3 DNA is TGTGCCAGCAGCCCCGGGACAGGGGGGGAAAAACTGTTTTTT. Protein sequence: CASSPGTGGEKLFF.

This chain uses TRBV9 with TRBJ1-5; maybe TRBD1 (5 bases). This CDR3 contains 17 residues. Germline CDR1 reads SGDLS; CDR2 reads YYNGEE. V lost 4 bases to trimming and J lost 6 bases, with 23 bases between them. DNA for the CDR3: TGTGCCAGCAGCTCAGGTCCGGGACTTTTCGGCGGTCAGCCCCAGCATTTT. This gives the protein CASSSGPGLFGGQPQHF.

The rearrangement links TRBV18 to TRBJ1-6, with no clear D. The germline V and J ends were trimmed by 6 bases and 5 bases, with 8 bases remaining between them. The CDR3 is 13 residues long. The germline V gene has CDR1 KGHSH and CDR2 LQKENI. The CDR3 DNA follows: TGTGCCAGCTCGCCCGGGGATAATTCACCCCTCCACTTT. It translates to CASSPGDNSPLHF. Based on the CDR3 plus reference TRBV18 and TRBJ1-6, the full variable domain is NAGVMQNPRHLVRRRGQEARLRCSPMKGHSHVYWYRQLPEEGLKFMVYLQKENIIDESGMPKERFSAEFPKEGPSILRIQQVVRGDSAAYFCASSPGDNSPLHFGNGTRLTVT.

J is TRBJ1-2 and V is TRBV7-9; D uncertain. The germline CDR1 and CDR2 sequences are SEHNR and FQNEAQ (reference sequence). Trimming removed 1 base from V and 4 bases from J, with 16 bases in between. The length of the CDR3 is 16 residues. This CDR3 is CASSLVGGLSSYGYTF. CDR3 DNA sequence: TGTGCCAGCAGCTTAGTAGGCGGACTGTCGTCCTATGGCTACACCTTC.

The chain links TRBV5-6 to TRBJ2-1; 11 bases line up with TRBD1. Germline-derived CDR1 and CDR2 are SGHDT and YYEEEE. V lost 3 bases to trimming and J lost 1 base; unmatched junction nucleotides: 3. This CDR3 has 16 amino acids. CDR3 DNA: TGTGCCAGCAGCTGGGGGACAGGGGGTTCCTACAATGAGCAGTTCTTC. This sequence encodes CASSWGTGGSYNEQFF.

V usage is TRBV19 and J usage is TRBJ1-2; no clear D. CDR3 length: 15 residues. V lost 7 bases, J lost 2 bases, and 17 bases lay in between. Germline assignment: CDR1 LNHDA and CDR2 SQIVND (reference sequence). This CDR3 reads CASIPRREGNYGYTF. The CDR3 coding sequence is TGTGCCAGTATCCCGAGGAGGGAAGGCAACTATGGCTACACCTTC.

V usage is TRBV12-3 or TRBV12-4 and J usage is TRBJ2-7, with D perhaps TRBD1 (6 bases). Trimming removed 3 bases from V and 3 bases from J, with 9 bases in between. The CDR3 runs 13 residues. CDR3 DNA sequence: TGTGCCAGCAGTTTTATAGGGGGCTACGAGCAGTACTTC. This encodes CASSFIGGYEQYF.

The chain employs TRBV10-1 and TRBJ1-4; D is possibly TRBD1 (5 bases). Between the trimmed V and J ends, which lost 3 bases and 3 bases, there was a span of 11 bases. CDR3 length: 15 amino acids. From germline, CDR1 is WNHNN and CDR2 SYGVQD (reference sequence). CDR3 in amino acids: CASSEQVLPNEKLFF. The DNA of the CDR3 is TGCGCCAGCAGTGAACAGGTCCTTCCTAATGAAAAACTGTTTTTT.

This chain links TRBV28 with TRBJ2-7; D is perhaps TRBD1 (5 bases). The CDR3 is 13 amino acids. V gave up 10 bases and J gave up 4 bases, with 17 bases separating them. Germline CDR1 is MDHEN and CDR2 is SYDVKM. The CDR3 DNA reads TGTGCCACTCAGAAAGGGGCGCAGTACGAGCAGTACTTC. This codes for CATQKGAQYEQYF.

The chain recombines TRBV27 with TRBJ2-7; 10 bases are a match to TRBD1. Germline V CDR1 and CDR2: MNHEY, SMNVEV (reference sequence). The CDR3 has 14 residues. V lost 8 bases, J lost 5 bases, and 9 bases stayed unmatched. The CDR3 loop is CASSFRDRGHEQYF. Written as DNA, the CDR3 is TGTGCCAGCTCTTTCCGGGACAGGGGTCACGAGCAGTACTTC.

This clone came up once. The rearrangement uses TRBV27 and TRBJ2-7; possible D gene TRBD2, 5 bases. Deletions cut 9 bases from V and 7 bases from J, with 25 bases between. The CDR3 sequence is 15 residues long. Germline values: CDR1 MNHEY, CDR2 SMNVEV (reference sequence). CDR3 region: CASSPSGSTLKEQYF. CDR3 DNA: TGTGCCAGTTCACCCTCGGGATCAACCTTGAAGGAGCAGTACTTC.

The chain is built from TRBV6-5 and TRBJ1-1, with a weak D call TRBD1 (5 bases). The germline V gene has CDR1 MNHEY and CDR2 SVGAGI. The CDR3 is 14 residues long. V dropped 6 bases and J dropped 1 base, with 12 bases sitting between them. CDR3 loop: CASSSKDRNTEAFF. CDR3 in DNA: TGTGCCAGCAGCTCGAAAGACAGGAACACTGAAGCTTTCTTT.

V gene TRBV7-8 combines with J gene TRBJ1-6; weak D call: TRBD1 (5 bases). This CDR3 is built from 14 residues. Trimming stripped 4 bases from V and 7 bases from J, with 11 bases between. CDR1 and CDR2 (germline): SGHVS, FQNEAQ. The CDR3 region has the DNA TGTGCCAGCAGCTCACGGGAGGGGAATTCACCCCTCCACTTT. Its translation is CASSSREGNSPLHF.

The V gene is TRBV3-1 (or the pseudogene TRBV3-2), the J gene TRBJ2-6, with TRBD1 as a possible D gene (5 bases). Germline V gene data show CDR1 as LGHDT and CDR2 as YNNKEL (reference sequence). The length of the CDR3 is 18 residues. Trimming stripped 3 bases from V and 0 bases from J, with 15 bases between. The CDR3 DNA sequence: TGTGCCAGCAGCCATTGGGGCAGGCCCAACTCTGGGGCCAACGTCCTGACTTTC. Its protein product is CASSHWGRPNSGANVLTF.

This chain links TRBV27 with TRBJ2-3, with 10 bases lining up with TRBD2. Germline V gene data show CDR1 as MNHEY and CDR2 as SMNVEV (reference sequence). Trimming cost V 4 bases and J 2 bases; bases outside gene matches: 15. The CDR3 is made up of 19 amino acids. The CDR3 DNA reads TGTGCCAGCAGTTCGCCCTCCTTAGCGGGGGGATTACCCACAGATACGCAGTATTTT. Translated: CASSSPSLAGGLPTDTQYF.

The chain couples TRBV3-1 (or the pseudogene TRBV3-2) to TRBJ2-5, with 8 bases aligning to TRBD1. This CDR3 comprises 21 residues. CDR1 is LGHDT and CDR2 is YNNKEL in the germline V gene (reference sequence). V dropped 0 bases and J dropped 2; count of bases not matched to a gene: 20. DNA of the CDR3: TGTGCCAGCAGCCAAGAGGCTCTCGGACAGGGTAATAGGGCGGGTCAAGAGACCCAGTACTTC. Protein sequence: CASSQEALGQGNRAGQETQYF.

The chain links TRBV6-1 to TRBJ1-1; TRBD1 might be the D (6 bases). V gave up 3 bases and J gave up 6 bases, with 14 bases separating them. Germline loops: CDR1 MNHNS, CDR2 SASEGT. This CDR3 region has 14 residues. CDR3 sequence: CASSEYREGPEAFF. DNA of the CDR3: TGTGCCAGCAGTGAGTACAGGGAGGGCCCTGAAGCTTTCTTT.

This clone is a singleton in its sample. The rearrangement uses TRBV9 and TRBJ1-4; D call uncertain. The V end lost 3 bases, the J end lost 0 bases, and 18 bases lay between the germline ends. CDR3 length: 18 amino acids. From germline, CDR1 is SGDLS and CDR2 YYNGEE. CDR3 amino acids: CASSDEKYRGATNEKLFF. Written as DNA, the CDR3 is TGTGCCAGCAGCGATGAAAAATATCGGGGAGCAACTAATGAAAAACTGTTTTTT. The variable domain in full, with the rest retrieved from reference TRBV9 and TRBJ1-4, is DSGVTQTPKHLITATGQRVTLRCSPRSGDLSVYWYQQSLDQGLQFLIQYYNGEERAKGNILERFSAQQFPDLHSELNLSSLELGDSALYFCASSDEKYRGATNEKLFFGSGTQLSVL.

The CDR3 region has the DNA TGTGCCAGTAGTATAGAACGGATGAACACTGAAGCTTTCTTT. Protein product: CASSIERMNTEAFF. This rearrangement joins TRBV19 to TRBJ1-1, with no clear D. V lost 0 bases and J lost 0, with 5 bases in between. CDR1 is LNHDA and CDR2 is SQIVND in the germline V gene (reference sequence). The CDR3 runs 14 residues.

The rearrangement links TRBV6-5 to TRBJ1-3, with D unresolved. Looked up from germline, CDR1 is MNHEY and CDR2 is SVGAGI. This CDR3 region has 13 residues. V was trimmed by 2 bases and J by 1 base, leaving 3 bases between them. Here the CDR3 DNA reads TGTGCCAGCAGTTACGGGTCTGGAAACACCATATATTTT. It encodes CASSYGSGNTIYF.